The sequence of this T cell receptor beta chain was determined in a study of T cells expressing NK-cell markers. Whole-study context: From sorted CD3+CD56+NKG2C+, CD3+CD56+NKG2C- and CD3+CD56-NKG2C+ T cells came the TCR beta repertoires. Study results and limitations: In a handful of donors, dominant CD3+CD56+NKG2C+ clonotypes ranked among the top 10 CD8+ clonotypes. These clonotypes also led the CD3+CD56-NKG2C+ fraction in a handful of donors.

As the method of synthesis, 5'RACE template switching with UMIs yielded TCR beta cDNA. TCRdb re-called the 5' RACE reads, yielding one record per CDR3 amino acid sequence without DNA. The table lists 400,000 to 500,000 distinct CDR3 sequences. In the case of this clonotype: The antigen is not known.

The CDR3 consists of 16 residues. This receptor was obtained from a woman aged 18-69 years in good health. Sequencing was done on a sample of blood T cells: a sorted CD56 or NKG2C T cell subset, CD4+ or CD8+ T cells, or bulk PBMC T cells (not recorded which). This chain uses TRBV12-3 or TRBV12-4 with TRBJ1-5; TCRdb selects TRBD1, and the lack of DNA leaves this call unchecked. CDR3 loop: CASSFSDREGDQPQHF.